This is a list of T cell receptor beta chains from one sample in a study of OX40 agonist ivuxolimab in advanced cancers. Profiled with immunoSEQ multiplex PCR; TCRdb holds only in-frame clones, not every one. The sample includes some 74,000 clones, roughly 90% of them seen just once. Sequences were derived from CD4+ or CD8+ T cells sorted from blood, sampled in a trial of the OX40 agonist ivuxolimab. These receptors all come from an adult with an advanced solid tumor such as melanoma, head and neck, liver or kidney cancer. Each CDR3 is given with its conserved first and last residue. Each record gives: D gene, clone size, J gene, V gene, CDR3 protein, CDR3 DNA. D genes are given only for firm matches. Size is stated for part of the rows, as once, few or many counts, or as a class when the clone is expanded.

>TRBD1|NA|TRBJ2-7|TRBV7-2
CASSLGQGVYEQYF
TGTGCCAGCAGCTTGGGGCAGGGGGTATACGAGCAGTACTTC
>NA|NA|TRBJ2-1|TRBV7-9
CASSSDKNNEQFF
TGTGCCAGCAGCTCGGACAAGAACAATGAGCAGTTCTTC
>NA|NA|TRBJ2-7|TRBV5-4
CASSLGAGEREQYF
TGTGCCAGCAGCTTGGGGGCTGGTGAGCGCGAGCAGTACTTC
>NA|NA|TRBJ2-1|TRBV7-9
CASSLELEIRFF
TGTGCCAGCAGCTTAGAATTAGAAATTCGGTTCTTC
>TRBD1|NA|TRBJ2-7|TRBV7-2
CASSLSRDRGEQYF
TGTGCCAGCAGCTTATCCCGGGACAGGGGTGAGCAGTACTTC
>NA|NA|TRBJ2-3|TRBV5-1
CASSLALSTALSTDTQYF
TGCGCCAGCAGCTTGGCCTTGTCGACGGCCCTCTCCACAGATACGCAGTATTTT
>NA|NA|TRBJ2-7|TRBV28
CASTRGGMKVYEQYF
TGTGCCAGCACCCGAGGGGGAATGAAGGTCTACGAGCAGTACTTC
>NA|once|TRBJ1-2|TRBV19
CASSTSSGYKVYGYTF
TGTGCCAGTAGTACCAGCTCGGGCTATAAAGTCTATGGCTACACCTTC
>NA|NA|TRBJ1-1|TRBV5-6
CASSLEGGQDRAFF
TGTGCCAGCAGCTTGGAAGGGGGGCAAGACAGGGCTTTCTTT
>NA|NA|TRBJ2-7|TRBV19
CASSRSRQVEQYF
TGTGCCAGTAGTCGCTCCCGACAGGTCGAGCAGTACTTC
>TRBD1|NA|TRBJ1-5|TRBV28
CASSKRTGTQPQHF
TGTGCCAGCAGTAAGCGGACAGGGACTCAGCCCCAGCATTTT
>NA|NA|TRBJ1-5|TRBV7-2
CASSLGRGRQPQHF
TGTGCCAGCAGCTTAGGCAGGGGACGCCAGCCCCAGCATTTT
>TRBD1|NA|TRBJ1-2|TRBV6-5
CASRRTGSDYGYTF
TGTGCCAGCAGAAGGACAGGGAGCGACTATGGCTACACCTTC
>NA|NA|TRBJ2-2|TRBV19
CASSMGRATTGELFF
TGTGCCAGTAGTATGGGCAGGGCTACTACCGGGGAGCTGTTTTTT
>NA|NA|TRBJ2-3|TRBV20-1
CSSIRTDTQYF
TGCAGTTCCATCCGCACAGATACGCAGTATTTT
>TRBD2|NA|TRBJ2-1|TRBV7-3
CASSWGLAGPNEQFF
TGTGCCAGCAGCTGGGGACTAGCGGGACCCAATGAGCAGTTCTTC
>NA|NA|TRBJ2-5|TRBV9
CASGQWGSNGETQYF
TGTGCCAGCGGCCAGTGGGGCAGTAACGGGGAGACCCAGTACTTC
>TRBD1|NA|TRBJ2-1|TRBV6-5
CASRTRQGLDEQFF
TGTGCCAGCAGAACTAGACAGGGGTTGGATGAGCAGTTCTTC
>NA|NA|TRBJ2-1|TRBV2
CASKDGGSIYNEQFF
TGTGCCAGCAAAGACGGGGGAAGTATCTACAATGAGCAGTTCTTC
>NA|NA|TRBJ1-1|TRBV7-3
CASSLRSATEAFF
TGTGCCAGCAGCTTACGCTCGGCCACTGAAGCTTTCTTT
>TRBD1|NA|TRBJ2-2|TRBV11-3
CASSLTWGQGNLWTGELFF
TGTGCCAGCAGCTTAACGTGGGGACAGGGTAATTTGTGGACCGGGGAGCTGTTTTTT
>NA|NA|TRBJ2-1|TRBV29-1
CSVVGHLGHGRNEQFF
TGCAGCGTCGTTGGTCATTTGGGCCACGGACGCAATGAGCAGTTCTTC
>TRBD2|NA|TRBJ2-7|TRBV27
CASSPSFWTSGRNEQYF
TGTGCCAGCAGTCCCTCTTTTTGGACTAGCGGGAGAAACGAGCAGTACTTC
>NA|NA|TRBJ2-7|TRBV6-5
CASRRGGGSYEQYF
TGTGCCAGCCGCCGGGGAGGAGGAAGCTACGAGCAGTACTTC
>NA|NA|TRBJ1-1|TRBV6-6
CASNRAGQAFF
TGTGCCAGCAATCGGGCAGGGCAAGCTTTCTTT
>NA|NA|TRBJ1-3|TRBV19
CASTLDGTTSGNTIYF
TGTGCCAGTACCTTGGACGGAACGACCTCTGGAAACACCATATATTTT
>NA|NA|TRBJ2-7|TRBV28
CASRPTPGKSSYEQYF
TGTGCCAGCAGACCGACCCCGGGAAAAAGCTCCTACGAGCAGTACTTC
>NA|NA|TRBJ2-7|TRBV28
CASSFVGPYEQYF
TGTGCCAGCAGTTTTGTCGGGCCCTACGAGCAGTACTTC
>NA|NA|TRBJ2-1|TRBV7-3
CASSSDSGVQFF
TGTGCCAGCAGCTCCGATTCCGGGGTGCAGTTCTTC
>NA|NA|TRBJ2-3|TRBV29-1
CSARLTSTDTQYF
TGCAGCGCAAGACTAACTAGCACAGATACGCAGTATTTT
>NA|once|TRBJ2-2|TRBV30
CAWSVGGRETGELFF
TGTGCCTGGAGTGTTGGGGGGCGCGAGACCGGGGAGCTGTTTTTT
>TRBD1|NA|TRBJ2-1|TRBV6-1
CASSVRDRGHNEQFF
TGTGCCAGCAGTGTGCGGGACAGGGGACACAATGAGCAGTTCTTC
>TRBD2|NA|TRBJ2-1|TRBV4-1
CASSQLGTSGEQFF
TGCGCCAGCAGCCAACTCGGGACTAGCGGTGAGCAGTTCTTC
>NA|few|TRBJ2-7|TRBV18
CASSPQSYEQYF
TGTGCCAGCTCACCGCAATCCTACGAGCAGTACTTC
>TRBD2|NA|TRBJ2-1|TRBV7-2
CASSFQRESNEQFF
TGTGCCAGCAGCTTCCAGCGGGAGTCTAATGAGCAGTTCTTC
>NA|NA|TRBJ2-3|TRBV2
CASSGLYSNQPQYF
TGTGCCAGCTCGGGTTTGTATAGCAATCAGCCCCAGTATTTT
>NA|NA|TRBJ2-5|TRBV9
CASSGRTSERETQYF
TGTGCCAGCAGCGGGAGAACCTCCGAACGAGAGACCCAGTACTTC
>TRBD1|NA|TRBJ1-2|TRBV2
CASSEEGTANYGYTF
TGTGCCAGCAGTGAAGAGGGGACAGCTAACTATGGCTACACCTTC
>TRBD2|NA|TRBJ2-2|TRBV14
CASSQVGAWSGRTGELFF
TGTGCCAGCAGCCAAGTAGGGGCATGGAGCGGGAGAACCGGGGAGCTGTTTTTT
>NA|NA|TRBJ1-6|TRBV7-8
CASSSINSPLHF
TGTGCCAGCAGCTCGATAAATTCACCCCTCCACTTT
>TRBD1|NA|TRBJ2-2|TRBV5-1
CASTGQGDTGELFF
TGCGCCAGCACGGGACAGGGAGACACCGGGGAGCTGTTTTTT
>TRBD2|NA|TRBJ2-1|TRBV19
CASSIDASGKAQFF
TGTGCCAGTAGTATAGACGCTAGCGGGAAGGCGCAGTTCTTC
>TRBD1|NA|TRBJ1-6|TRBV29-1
CSVRTGNNSPLHF
TGCAGCGTCCGGACAGGGAATAATTCACCCCTCCACTTT
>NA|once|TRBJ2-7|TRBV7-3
CASSFNRDTYEQYF
TGTGCCAGCAGCTTCAACAGGGACACCTACGAGCAGTACTTC
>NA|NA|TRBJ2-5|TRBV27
CASRSTGNQETQYF
TGTGCCAGCAGGTCGACAGGAAACCAAGAGACCCAGTACTTC
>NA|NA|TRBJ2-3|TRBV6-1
CASSVRLSDTQYF
TGTGCCAGCAGTGTTCGACTATCAGATACGCAGTATTTT
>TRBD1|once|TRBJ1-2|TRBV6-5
CASSYGRDRGRGYTF
TGTGCCAGCAGTTACGGCCGGGACAGGGGACGCGGCTACACCTTC
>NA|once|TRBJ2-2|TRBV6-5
CASRQGRTGELFF
TGTGCCAGCAGGCAGGGACGGACCGGGGAGCTGTTTTTT
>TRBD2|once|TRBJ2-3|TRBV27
CASSLSRLAGTSTDTQYF
TGTGCCAGCAGTTTATCGAGACTAGCGGGGACTAGCACAGATACGCAGTATTTT
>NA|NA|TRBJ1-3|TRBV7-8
CASSLSASRPPGNTIYF
TGTGCCAGCAGCTTATCGGCAAGCCGTCCGCCTGGAAACACCATATATTTT
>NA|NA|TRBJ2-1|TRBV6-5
CASSYMGGDSPREQFF
TGTGCCAGCAGTTACATGGGGGGAGATAGTCCAAGGGAGCAGTTCTTC
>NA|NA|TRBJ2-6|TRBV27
CASRTARRATGANVLTF
TGTGCCAGCAGAACCGCCCGTCGTGCGACTGGGGCCAACGTCCTGACTTTC
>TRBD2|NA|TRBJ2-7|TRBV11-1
CASSLGSSGRPNSYEQYF
TGTGCCAGCAGCTTAGGAAGCAGCGGGAGGCCTAATTCCTACGAGCAGTACTTC